Detailed here is one TCR beta chain. This record comes from a study of T cells after somatic rescue of genetic block. The V end was cut by 5 bases, the J end by 0 bases, with 13 bases between. The CDR3 has 16 amino acids. CDR1 SEHNR and CDR2 FQNEAQ come from the germline V gene (reference sequence). Method: immunoSEQ multiplex PCR; TCRdb's copy keeps in-frame clones and lacks some. The table shows roughly 120,000 clones, with about nine tenths occurring only once. The clonotype comes from a woman aged 18-35 years. The chain couples TRBV7-9 to TRBJ2-2; D gene uncertain. What was sequenced was peripheral blood mononuclear cells (PBMCs). CDR3 in amino acids: CASSPLIRSNTGELFF. The DNA of the CDR3 is TGTGCCAGCAGCCCTCTTATCAGGTCGAACACCGGGGAGCTGTTTTTT.